This entry concerns a single T cell receptor beta chain. What it recognizes is unknown. The record originates from a study of cytomegalovirus exposure and HLA in healthy donors. Study-wide findings and caveats: Analyses of presence/absence relied on an assumption of roughly uniform sequencing depth across donors. A missense variant in DCLRE1C was later tied to TCR beta V- and J-gene trimming.

PCR involved 60 Vbeta and 13 Jbeta primers. Measured with immunoSEQ multiplex PCR; TCRdb has only the in-frame clones, and not every one. Of roughly 120,000 clones in the sample, about three quarters were seen once. CDR1 and CDR2 (germline): SQVTM, ANQGSEA. CDR3 length: 13 amino acids. V lost 7 bases and J lost 4; bases outside the gene matches: 7. This TCR derives from a human donor in good health. The sequencing sample was made of PBMCs. The J gene is TRBJ2-3, the V gene TRBV29-1, with 8 bases aligning to TRBD1. The CDR3 nucleotides are TGCAGCGGGGGTCAGACAGGGGCAGATACGCAGTATTTT. Protein: CSGGQTGADTQYF.